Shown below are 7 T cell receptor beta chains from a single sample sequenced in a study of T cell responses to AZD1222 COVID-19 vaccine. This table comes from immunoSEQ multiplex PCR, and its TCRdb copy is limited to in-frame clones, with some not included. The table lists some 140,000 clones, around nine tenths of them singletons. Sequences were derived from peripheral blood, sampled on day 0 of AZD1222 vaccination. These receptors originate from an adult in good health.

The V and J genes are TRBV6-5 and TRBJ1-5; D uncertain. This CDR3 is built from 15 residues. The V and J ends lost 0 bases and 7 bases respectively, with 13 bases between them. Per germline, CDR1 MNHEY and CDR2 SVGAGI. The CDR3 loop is CASSYSVNSLQPQHF. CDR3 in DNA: TGTGCCAGCAGTTACTCAGTTAACAGTCTGCAGCCCCAGCATTTT.

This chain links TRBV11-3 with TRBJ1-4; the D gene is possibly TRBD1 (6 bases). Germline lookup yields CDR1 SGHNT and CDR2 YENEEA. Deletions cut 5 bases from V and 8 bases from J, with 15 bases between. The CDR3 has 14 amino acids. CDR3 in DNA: TGTGCCAGCAGCGAAAAACAGGGACCCGAAAAACTGTTTTTT. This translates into CASSEKQGPEKLFF.

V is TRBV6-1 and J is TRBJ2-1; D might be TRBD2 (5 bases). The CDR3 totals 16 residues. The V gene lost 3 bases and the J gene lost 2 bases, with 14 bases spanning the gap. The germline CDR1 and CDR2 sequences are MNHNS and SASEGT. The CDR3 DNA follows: TGTGCCAGCAGTGACGTAGCGACCACTACCTACAATGAGCAGTTCTTC. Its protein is CASSDVATTTYNEQFF.

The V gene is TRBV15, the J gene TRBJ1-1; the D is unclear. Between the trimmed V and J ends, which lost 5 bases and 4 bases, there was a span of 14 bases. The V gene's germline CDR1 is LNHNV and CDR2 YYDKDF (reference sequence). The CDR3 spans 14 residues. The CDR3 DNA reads TGTGCCACCAGCCTGGAGACGGGCGGCACTGAAGCTTTCTTT. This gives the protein CATSLETGGTEAFF. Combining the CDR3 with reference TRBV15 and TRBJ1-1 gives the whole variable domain DAMVIQNPRYQVTQFGKPVTLSCSQTLNHNVMYWYQQKSSQAPKLLFHYYDKDFNNEADTPDNFQSRRPNTSFCFLDIRSPGLGDTAMYLCATSLETGGTEAFFGQGTRLTVV.

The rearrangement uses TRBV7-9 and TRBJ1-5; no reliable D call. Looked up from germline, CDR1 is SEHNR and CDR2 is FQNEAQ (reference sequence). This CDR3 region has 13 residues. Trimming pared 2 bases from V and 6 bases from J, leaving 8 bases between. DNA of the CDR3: TGTGCCAGCAGCTTAATAACGGGTCAGCCCCAGCATTTT. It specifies CASSLITGQPQHF.

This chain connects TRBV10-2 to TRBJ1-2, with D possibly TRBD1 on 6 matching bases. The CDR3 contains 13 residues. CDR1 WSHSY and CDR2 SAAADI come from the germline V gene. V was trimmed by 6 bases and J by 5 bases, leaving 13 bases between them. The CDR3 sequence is CASRAPTGYGYTF. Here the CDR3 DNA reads TGCGCCAGCAGGGCGCCTACAGGGTATGGCTACACCTTC.

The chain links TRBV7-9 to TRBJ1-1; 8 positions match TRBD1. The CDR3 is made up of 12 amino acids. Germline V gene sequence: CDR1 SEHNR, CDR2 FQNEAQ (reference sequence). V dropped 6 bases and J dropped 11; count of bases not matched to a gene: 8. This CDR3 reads CASRGGQARAFF. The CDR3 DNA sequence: TGTGCCAGCAGGGGGGGACAGGCGCGGGCTTTCTTT. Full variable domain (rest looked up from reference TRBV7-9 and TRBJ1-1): DTGVSQNPRHKITKRGQNVTFRCDPISEHNRLYWYRQTLGQGPEFLTYFQNEAQLEKSRLLSDRFSAERPKGSFSTLEIQRTEQGDSAMYLCASRGGQARAFFGQGTRLTVV.